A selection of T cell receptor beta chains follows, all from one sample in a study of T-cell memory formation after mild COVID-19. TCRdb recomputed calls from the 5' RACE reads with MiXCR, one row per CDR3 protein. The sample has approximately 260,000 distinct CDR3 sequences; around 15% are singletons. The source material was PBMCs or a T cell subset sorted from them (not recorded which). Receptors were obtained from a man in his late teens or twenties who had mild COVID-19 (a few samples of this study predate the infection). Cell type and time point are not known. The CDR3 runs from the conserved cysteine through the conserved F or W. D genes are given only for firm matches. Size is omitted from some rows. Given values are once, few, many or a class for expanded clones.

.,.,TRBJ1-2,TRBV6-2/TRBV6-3,TGTGCCAGCAGTTACCGATCGGGGGGTTTCTCTCTTGGCTACACCTTC,CASSYRSGGFSLGYTF
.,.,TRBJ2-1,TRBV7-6,TGTGCCAGCAGTTCACAATCTAATGAGCAGTTCTTC,CASSSQSNEQFF
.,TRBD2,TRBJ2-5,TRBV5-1,TGCGCCAGCAGCTTGGGACTAGCGGGCCCTCAAGAGACCCAGTACTTC,CASSLGLAGPQETQYF
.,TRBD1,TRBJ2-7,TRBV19,TGTGCCAGTAGATCTATCCGCCGGGACAGGTCCTACGAGCAGTACTTC,CASRSIRRDRSYEQYF
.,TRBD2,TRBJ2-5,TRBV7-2,TGTGCCAGCAGCCCCCGTAGTGGGGGGGTGCTCTGGGAGACCCAGTACTTC,CASSPRSGGVLWETQYF
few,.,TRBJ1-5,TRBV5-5,TGTGCCAGCAGGCCAGGAGTGGGCAATCAGCCCCAGCATTTT,CASRPGVGNQPQHF
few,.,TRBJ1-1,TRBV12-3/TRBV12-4,TGTGCCAGCAGTTTCACCCCACGCGGAGTCACTGAAGCTTTCTTT,CASSFTPRGVTEAFF
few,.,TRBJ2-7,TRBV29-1,TGCAGCGTTCGGGGATTGAGTTCCTACGAGCAGTACTTC,CSVRGLSSYEQYF
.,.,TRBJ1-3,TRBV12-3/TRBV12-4,TGTGCCAGCAGTTTTCTCGATAGCGGAAACACCATATATTTT,CASSFLDSGNTIYF
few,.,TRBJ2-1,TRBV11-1,TGTGCCAGCAGCAAAGGGGGCTACAATGAGCAGTTCTTC,CASSKGGYNEQFF